Listed below are T cell receptor beta chains from one sample, sequenced in a study of blood T cell repertoires in COVID-19. Assay: immunoSEQ multiplex PCR; the TCRdb copy retains only in-frame clones and omits some. Altogether some 130,000 clones are present, around 81% being singletons, with the ten largest covering over 7.5%. Specimen: peripheral blood. Every receptor here comes from a woman aged 55-69 years with active or convalescent COVID-19. CDR3s include the opening cysteine and the closing phenylalanine or tryptophan. The D gene is left open where the match is weak. Size tells how often a clone was seen (once, few, many) or the class of an expanded clone, and some rows leave it out.

>TRBV4-3|TRBJ2-7|-|TRBD2
TGCGCCAGCAGCCAAGAGGTATTAGCGGGAGGATACGAGCAGTACTTC
CASSQEVLAGGYEQYF
>TRBV19|TRBJ2-3|once|-
TGTGCCAGTAGTATAGATGGACTATATACGCAGTATTTT
CASSIDGLYTQYF
>TRBV19|TRBJ2-1|-|TRBD2
TGTGCCAGTAGCACAACTGGACTAGCGGGAATGGATGAGCAGTTCTTC
CASSTTGLAGMDEQFF
>TRBV15|TRBJ1-5|-|-
TGTGCCACCAGCAGAGCCCCCGGGGAGGTCCAGCATTTT
CATSRAPGEVQHF
>TRBV7-9|TRBJ1-4|-|TRBD1
TGTGCCAGCAGCTCTTCAGGGGGAGAAAAACTGTTTTTT
CASSSSGGEKLFF
>TRBV18|TRBJ1-5|few|-
TGTGCCAGCTCACCACCGCTGAGGGATAGCAATCAGCCCCAGCATTTT
CASSPPLRDSNQPQHF
>TRBV21-1|TRBJ2-1|-|-
TGTGCCAGCAGCAAAGGGACTAGCGGGAGGTCCTACAATGAGCAGTTCTTC
CASSKGTSGRSYNEQFF
>TRBV18|TRBJ1-1|-|-
TGTGCCAGCTCCCTGAAGGGGACTGAAGCTTTCTTT
CASSLKGTEAFF
>TRBV27|TRBJ1-1|once|-
TGTGCCAGCAGTTTATCCAGGACTGAAGCTTTCTTT
CASSLSRTEAFF
>TRBV19|TRBJ2-1|-|-
TGTGCCAGTAGTAAAGACAGGAATGAGCAGTTCTTC
CASSKDRNEQFF
>TRBV19|TRBJ1-5|-|-
TGTGCCAGTGGAAACAGGAATAGCAATCAGCCCCAGCATTTT
CASGNRNSNQPQHF
>TRBV27|TRBJ2-7|-|TRBD1
TGTGCCAGCAGCCCTTTAGCCGGGACAGCCTACGAGCAGTACTTC
CASSPLAGTAYEQYF
>TRBV24-1|TRBJ2-6|-|-
TGTGCCACCAGTGACCACCAGGCTCTAGGGGCCAACGTCCTGACTTTC
CATSDHQALGANVLTF
>TRBV7-9|TRBJ1-2|-|-
TGTGCCAGCAGTCTAACGGAGCAGGGGTCTTATGGCTACACCTTC
CASSLTEQGSYGYTF
>TRBV3-1/TRBV3-2|TRBJ1-6|-|TRBD1
TGTGCCAGCAGCCAAGGGGTAGCGTCAGGGACAGGGGTTTACTCACCCCTCCACTTT
CASSQGVASGTGVYSPLHF
>TRBV5-4|TRBJ1-4|once|-
TGTGCCAGCAGCTTGGACGGGGGGCTGACGGAAAAACTGTTTTTT
CASSLDGGLTEKLFF
>TRBV11-2|TRBJ2-1|-|-
TGTGCCAGCAGCCGTTACAATGAGCAGTTCTTC
CASSRYNEQFF
>TRBV7-2|TRBJ2-1|-|TRBD2
TGTGCCAGCACCTGGGGACTAGCGGGTAGCAATGAGCAGTTCTTC
CASTWGLAGSNEQFF
>TRBV3-1/TRBV3-2|TRBJ1-6|-|-
TGTGCCAGCAGCCCCGCGGAGGGTAATTCACCCCTCCACTTT
CASSPAEGNSPLHF
>TRBV7-2|TRBJ1-1|-|TRBD1
TGTGCCAGCAGCTTAGGTCAGGGGGGCGCTGAAGCTTTCTTT
CASSLGQGGAEAFF
>TRBV4-1|TRBJ2-1|few|TRBD1
TGCGCCAGCAGCCAAGGGGACAGCTCCTACAATGAGCAGTTCTTC
CASSQGDSSYNEQFF
>TRBV3-1/TRBV3-2|TRBJ1-3|-|-
TGTGCCAGCAGCCAATCCAGGGTCAGCTCTGGAAACACCATATATTTT
CASSQSRVSSGNTIYF
>TRBV7-9|TRBJ2-2|few|TRBD1
TGTGCCAGCAGCTTTTACCTAACAGGGGGTACCGGGGAGCTGTTTTTT
CASSFYLTGGTGELFF
>TRBV6-1|TRBJ2-6|-|-
TGTGCCAGCAGTGAACGCCAGGGTATGGGGGCCAACGTCCTGACTTTC
CASSERQGMGANVLTF
>TRBV25-1|TRBJ2-7|-|TRBD2
TGTGCCAGCAGTGAATCTAGCGGGAGGGCCGCCGGCGAGCAGTACTTC
CASSESSGRAAGEQYF
>TRBV6-5|TRBJ2-7|-|-
TGTGCCAGCAGTTTCCGGGGTAGAGGGAGCTACGAGCAGTACTTC
CASSFRGRGSYEQYF
>TRBV12-5|TRBJ2-3|-|TRBD2
TGTGCTAGTGCCCTCCGCGTTCTAGCGGGGGACAAATGCACAGATACGCAGTATTTT
CASALRVLAGDKCTDTQYF
>TRBV18|TRBJ2-6|-|TRBD1
TGTGCCAGCTCACCCCCGGGACAGGGGTCTTTTGGGGCCAACGTCCTGACTTTC
CASSPPGQGSFGANVLTF
>TRBV12-3/TRBV12-4|TRBJ2-3|-|-
TGTGCCAGCAGCCGCGGACAGACAGATACGCAGTATTTT
CASSRGQTDTQYF
>TRBV19|TRBJ2-3|-|-
TGTGCCAGTAGTATAGGGGCAAGCACAGATACGCAGTATTTT
CASSIGASTDTQYF
>TRBV5-1|TRBJ1-2|-|TRBD1
TGCGCCAGCAGCGCAGGGGGAGACTATGGCTACACCTTC
CASSAGGDYGYTF
>TRBV19|TRBJ2-1|-|TRBD1
TGTGCCAGTAGGGGACAGGGGATTTTAGATGAGCAGTTCTTC
CASRGQGILDEQFF
>TRBV25-1|TRBJ1-1|once|TRBD1
TGTGCCAGCAGTGATACCTGGACAGGGAGGGACACTGAAGCTTTCTTT
CASSDTWTGRDTEAFF
>TRBV6-2/TRBV6-3|TRBJ2-3|once|-
TGTGCCAGCAGTTACGCGCCGACAGATACGCAGTATTTT
CASSYAPTDTQYF
>TRBV27|TRBJ2-2|-|-
TGTGCCAGCAGTTTAGAGGACAGCCGTAACACCGGGGAGCTGTTTTTT
CASSLEDSRNTGELFF
>TRBV5-4|TRBJ2-1|-|TRBD1
TGTGCCAGCAGCTTGGGACAGGGAAGCGAGCAGTTCTTC
CASSLGQGSEQFF
>TRBV9|TRBJ2-1|-|-
TGTGCCAGCAGCGTAGCACGGGACAATGAGCAGTTCTTC
CASSVARDNEQFF
>TRBV5-6|TRBJ1-5|-|-
TGTGCCAGCAGCTTCGGTCTCAATAGCAATCAGCCCCAGCATTTT
CASSFGLNSNQPQHF
>TRBV18|TRBJ1-1|-|-
TGTGCCAGCTCACCACTGAAGGGGGAGCGCACTGAAGCTTTCTTT
CASSPLKGERTEAFF
>TRBV2|TRBJ2-2|-|-
TGTGCCAGCAAGATTTCACCCGGGACCGGGGAGCTGTTTTTT
CASKISPGTGELFF
>TRBV15|TRBJ2-7|-|TRBD1
TGTGCCACCAGCAGAGACTTGACAGGGGGCTACGAGCAGTACTTC
CATSRDLTGGYEQYF
>TRBV28|TRBJ1-2|-|-
TGTGCCAGCAGTTCTACTTACAGCGGTAACTATGGCTACACCTTC
CASSSTYSGNYGYTF
>TRBV10-2|TRBJ2-4|few|TRBD2
TGCGCCAGCAGTCAGGGCATACGTGGACTAGCGGCTATAATACCGAAAAACATTCAGTACTTC
CASSQGIRGLAAIIPKNIQYF
>TRBV18|TRBJ1-1|-|TRBD1
TGTGCCAGCTCAAGAACCTCAGGGGGCGATTACACTGAAGCTTTCTTT
CASSRTSGGDYTEAFF